This T cell receptor (beta chain) was recovered during a study of CD8+ T cells in alopecia areata. The treatment: oral pan-JAK inhibitor, 5-10 mg twice daily. This clone was observed once. The CDR3 covers 13 residues. The V and J ends lost 4 bases and 2 bases respectively, with 9 bases between them. Per the germline V gene, CDR1 is MGHDK and CDR2 is SYGVNS. Once RNA had been extracted, it was reverse transcribed into cDNA to act as the sequencing template. Measured with immunoSEQ multiplex PCR; TCRdb has only the in-frame clones, and not every one. Of some 170,000 clones detected, about 54% appear once; the ten largest clones hold roughly 17%.

This specimen consisted of CD4+ T cells sorted from blood, obtained at approximately week 55, from a patient treated with tofacitinib. The receptor's source is a human donor with alopecia areata. The rearrangement uses TRBV25-1 and TRBJ2-7; a possible D gene is TRBD2 (5 bases). The CDR3 sequence is CASSVGRTYEQYF. The CDR3 DNA reads TGTGCCAGCAGTGTGGGGAGAACCTACGAGCAGTACTTC.